Many counts were recorded for the clone carrying this TCR beta chain. The CDR3 contains 15 residues. Trimming removed 4 bases from V and 4 bases from J, with 17 bases in between. CDR1 and CDR2 from the germline V gene are SGHRS and YFSETQ. TCRdb ran MiXCR on the 5' RACE reads and lists one entry per CDR3 protein. The table lists about 260,000 distinct CDR3 sequences, less than 9.5% of them singletons. This sample is part of a study of T-cell memory formation after mild COVID-19. The receptor comes from a man in his late teens or twenties who had mild COVID-19 (a few samples of this study predate the infection). Cell type and time point are not known. The sample was PBMCs or a T cell subset sorted from them (not recorded which). The chain employs TRBV5-1 and TRBJ2-5, with a weak D call TRBD1 (6 bases). The CDR3 spells CASSPGPQGGETQYF. CDR3 bases: TGCGCCAGCAGCCCGGGACCTCAAGGGGGAGAGACCCAGTACTTC.